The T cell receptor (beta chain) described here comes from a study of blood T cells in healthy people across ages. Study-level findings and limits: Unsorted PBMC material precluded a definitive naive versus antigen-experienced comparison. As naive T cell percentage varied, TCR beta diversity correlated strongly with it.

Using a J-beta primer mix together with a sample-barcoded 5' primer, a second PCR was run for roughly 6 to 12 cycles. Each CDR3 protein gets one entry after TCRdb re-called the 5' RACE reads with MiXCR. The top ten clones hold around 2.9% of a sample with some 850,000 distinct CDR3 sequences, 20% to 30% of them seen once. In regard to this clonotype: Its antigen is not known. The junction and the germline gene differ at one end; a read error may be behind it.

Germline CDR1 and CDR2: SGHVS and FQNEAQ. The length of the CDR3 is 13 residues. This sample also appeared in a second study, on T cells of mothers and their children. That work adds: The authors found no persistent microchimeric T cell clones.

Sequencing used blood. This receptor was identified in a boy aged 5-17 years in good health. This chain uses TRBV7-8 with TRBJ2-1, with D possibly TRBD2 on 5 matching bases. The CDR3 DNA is TGTGCTAGCAGCTCCTTGTCTGCGGGTGAGCAGTTCTTC. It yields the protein CASSSLSAGEQFF.